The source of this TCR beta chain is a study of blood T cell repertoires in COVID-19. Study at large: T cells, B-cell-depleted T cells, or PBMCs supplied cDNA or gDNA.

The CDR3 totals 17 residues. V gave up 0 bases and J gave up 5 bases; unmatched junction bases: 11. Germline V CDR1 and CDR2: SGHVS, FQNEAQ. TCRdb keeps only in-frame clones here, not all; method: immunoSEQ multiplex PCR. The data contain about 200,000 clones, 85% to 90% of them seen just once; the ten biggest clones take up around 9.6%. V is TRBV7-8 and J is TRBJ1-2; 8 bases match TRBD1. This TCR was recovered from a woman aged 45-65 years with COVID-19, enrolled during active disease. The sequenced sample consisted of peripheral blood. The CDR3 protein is CASSLAWETGVIYGYTF. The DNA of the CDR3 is TGTGCCAGCAGCTTAGCGTGGGAGACAGGGGTTATTTATGGCTACACCTTC.